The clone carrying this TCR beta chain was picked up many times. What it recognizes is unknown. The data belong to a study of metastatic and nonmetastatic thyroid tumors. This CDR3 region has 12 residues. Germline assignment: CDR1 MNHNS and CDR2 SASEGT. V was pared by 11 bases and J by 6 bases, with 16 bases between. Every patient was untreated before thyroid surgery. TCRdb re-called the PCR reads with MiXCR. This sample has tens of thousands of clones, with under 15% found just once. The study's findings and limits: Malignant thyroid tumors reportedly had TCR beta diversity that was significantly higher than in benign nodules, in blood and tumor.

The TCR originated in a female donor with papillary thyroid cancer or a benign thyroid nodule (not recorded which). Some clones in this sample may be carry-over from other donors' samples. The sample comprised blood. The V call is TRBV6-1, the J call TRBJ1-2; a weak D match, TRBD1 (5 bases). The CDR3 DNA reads TGTGCCGCGATGGGGGGAAGAGATGGCTACACCTTC. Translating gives CAAMGGRDGYTF.